A single T cell receptor beta chain is shown here with its context. Its antigen is not identified. From its re-call of the 5' RACE reads, TCRdb lists each CDR3 protein once, without DNA. The sample data list about half a million distinct CDR3 sequences. The record originates from a study of T cells expressing NK-cell markers. Study-wide background: The TCR beta repertoires originated in sorted CD3+CD56+NKG2C+, CD3+CD56+NKG2C- and CD3+CD56-NKG2C+ T cells.

Study-level results: Over 5 donors had dominant NKG2C+ clonotypes that comprised about 1.0-8% of their CD8+ T cells.

The germline CDR1 and CDR2 sequences are MNHEY and SVGEGT. The CDR3 consists of 15 residues. The rearrangement joins TRBV6-2 or TRBV6-3 to TRBJ2-5; TCRdb's D call of TRBD2 is untestable without DNA. The clonotype originates from a woman aged 45-65 years in good health. Sample: blood T cells: a sorted CD56 or NKG2C T cell subset, CD4+ or CD8+ T cells, or bulk PBMC T cells (not recorded which). The chain's CDR3 is CASKGDDGGQETQYF.